This TCR beta chain was sequenced in a study of T cells after yellow fever vaccination. Study summary: Preparation used SMART-Seq v4 Ultra Low Input for the low-cell-number fractions.

Researchers made TCR cDNA using 5'RACE template switching, and this step added a universal primer site and UMIs. TCRdb reanalysed the 5' RACE reads using MiXCR and keeps one entry per CDR3 protein. The table includes approximately 260,000 distinct CDR3 sequences, over 10% detected once. There are a few counts of this clonotype. This CDR3 is 14 amino acids long. Germline V gives CDR1 DFQATT, CDR2 SNEGSKA (reference sequence). V was clipped by 3 bases and J by 1 base, with 12 bases between them. This material consisted of CD4+ T cells sorted from PBMCs, taken 45 days after the yellow fever booster vaccination. This chain connects TRBV20-1 to TRBJ2-5; D may be TRBD2 (6 bases). This TCR was sampled from a man aged 25-45 years who received the YFV17D yellow fever vaccine. The CDR3 loop reads CSASLLASQETQYF. The CDR3 region has the DNA TGCAGTGCTAGCCTTCTAGCGAGCCAAGAGACCCAGTACTTC.